The rows below give T cell receptor beta chains drawn from one sample of a study of radiation and T cells in renal cell carcinoma. Generated by immunoSEQ multiplex PCR, the TCRdb table keeps only in-frame clones and is missing some. The data hold some 150,000 clones, with roughly 86% observed a single time. Sequenced here: blood, sampled from a patient whose treatment included radiotherapy and nephrectomy. These receptors were taken from a woman aged 45-65 years with renal cell carcinoma. The CDR3 runs from the conserved cysteine through the conserved F or W. D genes are given only for firm matches. Size is omitted from some rows. Given values are once, few, many or a class for expanded clones.

clone_size: -
j_call: TRBJ2-4
d_call: -
v_call: TRBV7-2
cdr3_aa: CASSQAVFGIGIQYF
cdr3_nt: TGTGCCAGCAGCCAAGCGGTTTTTGGCATAGGCATTCAGTACTTC

clone_size: -
j_call: TRBJ1-2
d_call: TRBD1
v_call: TRBV9
cdr3_aa: CASSVEAGGDYGYTF
cdr3_nt: TGTGCCAGCAGCGTAGAGGCAGGGGGCGACTATGGCTACACCTTC

clone_size: -
j_call: TRBJ1-2
d_call: -
v_call: TRBV12-2
cdr3_aa: CASRPSDGYGYTF
cdr3_nt: TGTGCAAGTCGCCCCTCGGACGGTTATGGCTACACCTTC

clone_size: -
j_call: TRBJ1-6
d_call: -
v_call: TRBV21-1
cdr3_aa: CASSKTDGGFYNSPLHF
cdr3_nt: TGTGCCAGCAGCAAAACTGACGGGGGTTTCTATAATTCACCCCTCCACTTT

clone_size: -
j_call: TRBJ1-1
d_call: TRBD1
v_call: TRBV5-1
cdr3_aa: CASSPQGATDLNTEAFF
cdr3_nt: TGCGCCAGCAGCCCGCAGGGGGCAACCGATTTGAACACTGAAGCTTTCTTT

clone_size: once
j_call: TRBJ1-2
d_call: TRBD1
v_call: TRBV18
cdr3_aa: CASSPRVGGQVGAYGYTF
cdr3_nt: TGTGCCAGCTCACCACGGGTCGGGGGACAGGTCGGGGCTTATGGCTACACCTTC

clone_size: -
j_call: TRBJ1-3
d_call: -
v_call: TRBV4-3
cdr3_aa: CASSQDPRAASSGNTIYF
cdr3_nt: TGCGCCAGCAGCCAAGACCCTCGAGCAGCGAGCTCTGGAAACACCATATATTTT

clone_size: -
j_call: TRBJ2-7
d_call: -
v_call: TRBV13
cdr3_aa: CASSLRGGSYEQYF
cdr3_nt: TGTGCCAGCAGCTTAAGAGGGGGTTCCTACGAGCAGTACTTC

clone_size: -
j_call: TRBJ2-2
d_call: TRBD2
v_call: TRBV19
cdr3_aa: CASSIGQGGSTGELFF
cdr3_nt: TGTGCCAGTAGTATCGGGCAGGGCGGGAGTACCGGGGAGCTGTTTTTT

clone_size: -
j_call: TRBJ2-1
d_call: TRBD2
v_call: TRBV7-2
cdr3_aa: CASSLRPPSGTRTYNEQFF
cdr3_nt: TGTGCCAGCAGCCTCCGACCCCCTTCCGGGACTAGGACTTACAATGAGCAGTTCTTC

clone_size: -
j_call: TRBJ2-1
d_call: TRBD1
v_call: TRBV5-5
cdr3_aa: CASSIRRTGVNYNEQFF
cdr3_nt: TGTGCCAGCAGCATACGAAGGACAGGGGTAAACTACAATGAGCAGTTCTTC

clone_size: -
j_call: TRBJ1-2
d_call: -
v_call: TRBV4-3
cdr3_aa: CASSQAIGAYYGYTF
cdr3_nt: TGCGCCAGCAGCCAGGCAATAGGGGCTTACTATGGCTACACCTTC

clone_size: -
j_call: TRBJ2-1
d_call: -
v_call: TRBV5-4
cdr3_aa: CASSLPGGEVYNEQFF
cdr3_nt: TGTGCCAGCAGCCTACCGGGGGGCGAAGTCTACAATGAGCAGTTCTTC

clone_size: -
j_call: TRBJ2-3
d_call: -
v_call: TRBV7-2
cdr3_aa: CASSARQGRADTQYF
cdr3_nt: TGTGCCAGCAGCGCAAGACAGGGGAGGGCAGATACGCAGTATTTT

clone_size: few
j_call: TRBJ2-1
d_call: TRBD1
v_call: TRBV7-3
cdr3_aa: CASSPMAGQGYNEQFF
cdr3_nt: TGTGCCAGCAGCCCGATGGCTGGACAGGGGTACAATGAGCAGTTCTTC

clone_size: once
j_call: TRBJ2-7
d_call: -
v_call: TRBV7-9
cdr3_aa: CASSLVGSSYEQYF
cdr3_nt: TGTGCCAGCAGTCTCGTCGGCAGCTCCTACGAGCAGTACTTC

clone_size: -
j_call: TRBJ1-2
d_call: -
v_call: TRBV6-5
cdr3_aa: CASSYTLGGGYTF
cdr3_nt: TGTGCCAGCAGTTACACCTTAGGTGGTGGCTACACCTTC

clone_size: few
j_call: TRBJ1-1
d_call: -
v_call: TRBV10-3
cdr3_aa: CAISGGVEAFF
cdr3_nt: TGTGCCATCAGTGGGGGTGTTGAAGCTTTCTTT

clone_size: -
j_call: TRBJ1-5
d_call: -
v_call: TRBV4-1
cdr3_aa: CASSWFNSNQPQHF
cdr3_nt: TGCGCCAGCAGTTGGTTTAATAGCAATCAGCCCCAGCATTTT

clone_size: -
j_call: TRBJ2-3
d_call: -
v_call: TRBV6-5
cdr3_aa: CASGDPAADTQYF
cdr3_nt: TGTGCCAGCGGGGACCCGGCGGCAGATACGCAGTATTTT

clone_size: -
j_call: TRBJ2-2
d_call: -
v_call: TRBV25-1
cdr3_aa: CASSENLRGSYTGELFF
cdr3_nt: TGTGCCAGCAGTGAAAATCTCAGGGGATCGTACACCGGGGAGCTGTTTTTT

clone_size: few
j_call: TRBJ2-1
d_call: TRBD1
v_call: TRBV7-9
cdr3_aa: CASSPRPGTGTHEQFF
cdr3_nt: TGTGCCAGCAGCCCCCGTCCCGGGACAGGGACACATGAGCAGTTCTTC

clone_size: -
j_call: TRBJ2-3
d_call: -
v_call: TRBV6-4
cdr3_aa: CASSELRGAVTQYF
cdr3_nt: TGTGCCAGCAGTGAATTGAGAGGGGCTGTTACGCAGTATTTT

clone_size: many
j_call: TRBJ2-3
d_call: TRBD2
v_call: TRBV7-8
cdr3_aa: CASSLGTSSADTQYF
cdr3_nt: TGTGCCAGCAGCTTAGGGACTAGCAGCGCAGATACGCAGTATTTT

clone_size: -
j_call: TRBJ2-5
d_call: TRBD2
v_call: TRBV19
cdr3_aa: CASSLTSAETQYF
cdr3_nt: TGTGCCAGTAGCCTGACTAGCGCAGAGACCCAGTACTTC

clone_size: -
j_call: TRBJ1-2
d_call: -
v_call: TRBV7-9
cdr3_aa: CASRDDARDGYTF
cdr3_nt: TGTGCCAGCAGGGACGATGCAAGGGATGGCTACACCTTC

clone_size: -
j_call: TRBJ2-3
d_call: -
v_call: TRBV13
cdr3_aa: CASSPSSTDTQYF
cdr3_nt: TGTGCCAGCAGCCCCTCTAGCACAGATACGCAGTATTTT

clone_size: -
j_call: TRBJ1-6
d_call: -
v_call: TRBV5-6
cdr3_aa: CASSLDRNSPLHF
cdr3_nt: TGTGCCAGCAGCTTGGACCGTAATTCACCCCTCCACTTT

clone_size: -
j_call: TRBJ2-7
d_call: TRBD1
v_call: TRBV11-1
cdr3_aa: CASSRQGGYEQYF
cdr3_nt: TGTGCCAGCAGCAGACAGGGTGGCTACGAGCAGTACTTC

clone_size: -
j_call: TRBJ2-2
d_call: -
v_call: TRBV5-1
cdr3_aa: CASSLNLQGNTGELFF
cdr3_nt: TGCGCCAGCAGCTTAAATCTACAAGGGAACACCGGGGAGCTGTTTTTT

clone_size: -
j_call: TRBJ2-3
d_call: -
v_call: TRBV29-1
cdr3_aa: CSVPVWQGTDTQYF
cdr3_nt: TGCAGCGTCCCCGTGTGGCAGGGAACAGATACGCAGTATTTT

clone_size: -
j_call: TRBJ2-2
d_call: -
v_call: TRBV6-1
cdr3_aa: CASSVRGPTGELFF
cdr3_nt: TGTGCCAGCAGTGTGAGGGGCCCCACCGGGGAGCTGTTTTTT

clone_size: -
j_call: TRBJ1-4
d_call: -
v_call: TRBV7-3
cdr3_aa: CASSPGPNEKLFF
cdr3_nt: TGTGCCAGCAGCCCGGGGCCTAATGAAAAACTGTTTTTT

clone_size: -
j_call: TRBJ1-2
d_call: -
v_call: TRBV7-3
cdr3_aa: CASSFGGNYGYTF
cdr3_nt: TGTGCCAGCAGCTTTGGGGGAAACTATGGCTACACCTTC

clone_size: -
j_call: TRBJ2-5
d_call: TRBD2
v_call: TRBV19
cdr3_aa: CASSTGTSGGARLETQYF
cdr3_nt: TGTGCCAGTAGTACCGGGACTAGCGGGGGGGCTCGGCTAGAGACCCAGTACTTC

clone_size: -
j_call: TRBJ1-1
d_call: TRBD1
v_call: TRBV29-1
cdr3_aa: CSVGQGSNTEAFF
cdr3_nt: TGCAGCGTGGGACAGGGCTCGAACACTGAAGCTTTCTTT

clone_size: once
j_call: TRBJ2-3
d_call: TRBD2
v_call: TRBV19
cdr3_aa: CASSMWGGSTDTQYF
cdr3_nt: TGTGCCAGTAGTATGTGGGGGGGGAGCACAGATACGCAGTATTTT

clone_size: -
j_call: TRBJ1-2
d_call: -
v_call: TRBV7-8
cdr3_aa: CASSPEGGGTNYGYTF
cdr3_nt: TGTGCCAGCAGCCCCGAGGGGGGGGGTACGAACTATGGCTACACCTTC

clone_size: -
j_call: TRBJ2-1
d_call: TRBD2
v_call: TRBV25-1
cdr3_aa: CASSLRTSGRNEQFF
cdr3_nt: TGTGCCAGCAGTTTAAGGACTAGCGGGAGGAATGAGCAGTTCTTC

clone_size: once
j_call: TRBJ2-5
d_call: -
v_call: TRBV2
cdr3_aa: CASSLGYQETQYF
cdr3_nt: TGTGCCAGCAGCTTGGGGTACCAAGAGACCCAGTACTTC

clone_size: few
j_call: TRBJ1-2
d_call: TRBD1
v_call: TRBV7-9
cdr3_aa: CASSATGGNGYTF
cdr3_nt: TGTGCCAGCAGCGCTACAGGGGGCAATGGCTACACCTTC

clone_size: -
j_call: TRBJ1-1
d_call: -
v_call: TRBV6-1
cdr3_aa: CASSELERGMNTEAFF
cdr3_nt: TGTGCCAGCAGTGAATTGGAGCGAGGCATGAACACTGAAGCTTTCTTT